Each of the 3 T cell receptor beta chains below was sequenced from the same sample in a study of blood T cell repertoires in COVID-19. This table comes from immunoSEQ multiplex PCR, and its TCRdb copy is limited to in-frame clones, with some not included. The data contain 250,000 or so clones, 85% to 90% of them singletons. Sequencing was carried out using peripheral blood. All receptors come from a woman aged 55-69 years with COVID-19, enrolled during active disease.

CDR3 residues: CASSMGPTAEQYF. CDR3 sequence (DNA): TGTGCCAGTAGTATGGGCCCGACAGCCGAGCAGTACTTC. This chain joins TRBV19 and TRBJ2-7, with TRBD1 as a possible D gene (5 bases). CDR3 length: 13 residues. Trimming pared 3 bases from V and 6 bases from J, leaving 12 bases between. Germline V gene data show CDR1 as LNHDA and CDR2 as SQIVND (reference sequence).

V usage is TRBV6-5 and J usage is TRBJ1-6, with D possibly TRBD1 on 5 matching bases. Germline loops: CDR1 MNHEY, CDR2 SVGAGI. V gave up 6 bases and J gave up 10 bases, with 13 bases separating them. This CDR3 contains 13 residues. DNA of the CDR3: TGTGCCAGCAGCTCCGGGGGGACCTCACCCCTCCACTTT. Residues: CASSSGGTSPLHF.

This chain uses TRBV3-1 (or the pseudogene TRBV3-2) with TRBJ2-5, with TRBD2 matching over 8 bases. CDR1 LGHDT and CDR2 YNNKEL come from the germline V gene (reference sequence). The CDR3 extends over 15 amino acids. J lost 7 bases, V lost 8 bases, and 15 bases had no gene match. Here the CDR3 DNA reads TGTGCCAGCGGTGCGAGCGGGGGCGTCAGAGGGACCCAGTACTTC. This encodes CASGASGGVRGTQYF.